This TCR beta chain stems from a study of blood T cell repertoires in COVID-19. As for the study in general: Samples representing acute and convalescent COVID-19 were sourced from the United States, Italy and Spain. Sample material is recorded as cDNA or gDNA derived from T cells, B-cell-depleted T cells, or PBMCs.

Germline assignment: CDR1 LNHDA and CDR2 SQIVND (reference sequence). The CDR3 covers 15 residues. Trimming shortened V by 3 bases and J by 0 bases, and 9 bases separated the two germline ends. Original processing notes: For nucleated cells, counts were estimated from reference gene primer amplification. Sequencing used immunoSEQ multiplex PCR; TCRdb keeps in-frame clones, though not all of them. From that table come the V and J calls and clone size; the DNA was used to work out D and trimming. The table lists 280,000 or so clones, 70% to 90% of them singletons, with just under 9.5% in the top ten. Specimen: peripheral blood. This clonotype originated in a man aged 18 to 35 with active or convalescent COVID-19. V is TRBV19 and J is TRBJ1-5; D remains ambiguous. CDR3 loop: CASSIVRGSNQPQHF. The CDR3 DNA reads TGTGCCAGTAGTATTGTTCGGGGTAGCAATCAGCCCCAGCATTTT.